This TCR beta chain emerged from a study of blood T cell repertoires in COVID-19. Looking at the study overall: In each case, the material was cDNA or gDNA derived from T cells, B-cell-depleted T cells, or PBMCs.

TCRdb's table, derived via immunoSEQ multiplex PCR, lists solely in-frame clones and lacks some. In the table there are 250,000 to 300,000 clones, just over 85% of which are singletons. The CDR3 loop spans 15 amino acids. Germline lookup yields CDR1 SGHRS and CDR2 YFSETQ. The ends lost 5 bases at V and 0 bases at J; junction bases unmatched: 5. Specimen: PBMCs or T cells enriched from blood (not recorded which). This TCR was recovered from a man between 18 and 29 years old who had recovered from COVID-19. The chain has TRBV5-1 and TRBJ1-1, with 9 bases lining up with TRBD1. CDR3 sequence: CASRRGQGLNTEAFF. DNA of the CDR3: TGCGCCAGCAGGCGCGGACAGGGGTTGAACACTGAAGCTTTCTTT.